This is a list of T cell receptor beta chains from one sample in a study of blood T cell repertoires in COVID-19. Repertoires were generated with immunoSEQ multiplex PCR, while TCRdb's copy carries only in-frame clones and drops some. The table lists 250,000 to 300,000 clones, roughly 90% of them singletons, with about 1.1% in the top ten. The sequenced material came from PBMCs or T cells enriched from blood (not recorded which). These receptor sequences come from a woman aged 25 to 45 who had recovered from COVID-19. Each CDR3 is given with its conserved first and last residue. A D gene is named only where the DNA matches it firmly.

D gene	V gene	J gene	CDR3 protein
-	TRBV18	TRBJ1-1	CASSLGRDTEAFF
-	TRBV6-2/TRBV6-3	TRBJ2-1	CASSPLRDEQFF
-	TRBV27	TRBJ2-2	CASSSRRRDSYTGELFF
TRBD1	TRBV7-2	TRBJ2-7	CASSMPPGTGLYEQYF
TRBD2	TRBV7-8	TRBJ2-3	CASSLGTSGGMADTQYF
TRBD1	TRBV5-4	TRBJ1-2	CASSSDRGRNYGYTF
TRBD1	TRBV5-1	TRBJ2-1	CASSLNPVGTGGYNEQFF
-	TRBV19	TRBJ1-1	CASSTGVRNTEAFF
-	TRBV29-1	TRBJ1-2	CSVGSIESGYTF
-	TRBV28	TRBJ1-4	CALGGDGPNEKLFF
-	TRBV28	TRBJ1-4	CASSLLRGAREKLFF
TRBD2	TRBV4-2	TRBJ2-7	CASSQEGSGRSTSYEQYF
-	TRBV10-3	TRBJ2-1	CAISQDSYNEQFF
TRBD1	TRBV6-1	TRBJ1-1	CASREGQGFGGTEAFF
TRBD1	TRBV30	TRBJ1-1	CAGDSPNTEAFF
TRBD1	TRBV19	TRBJ2-3	CASRVDRGPGDTQYF
-	TRBV27	TRBJ2-7	CASSLWGQEGGEQYF
-	TRBV5-5	TRBJ2-7	CASSYDPGDYEQYF
TRBD2	TRBV28	TRBJ2-1	CASKSNGLGYNEQFF
TRBD2	TRBV5-1	TRBJ2-3	CASSPGTSGRVATDTQYF
-	TRBV12-3/TRBV12-4	TRBJ2-2	CASRTSSGGELFF
TRBD2	TRBV7-7	TRBJ2-5	CASSLAGGGKETQYF
TRBD1	TRBV27	TRBJ2-7	CASRQGGPYEQYF
TRBD1	TRBV18	TRBJ2-2	CASSPWQGANGELFF
TRBD2	TRBV5-5	TRBJ2-7	CASSLEVLTSGISYEQYF
TRBD2	TRBV7-2	TRBJ2-1	CASSLVGLAGADEQFF
TRBD2	TRBV30	TRBJ2-1	CAWSVSRTAGGNNEQFF
-	TRBV6-1	TRBJ2-1	CASSEYRTPLNNEQFF
TRBD2	TRBV4-2	TRBJ2-3	CASSLAGVTDTQYF
-	TRBV28	TRBJ1-1	CASTPTPNTEAFF
-	TRBV28	TRBJ2-6	CASSLGAAGGANVLTF
TRBD1	TRBV30	TRBJ1-1	CAWIVGQGLMNTEAFF
TRBD1	TRBV19	TRBJ2-4	CASSIEDRAKNIQYF
-	TRBV7-2	TRBJ1-5	CASSLIDRSYQPQHF
-	TRBV27	TRBJ1-1	CASSFEKNTEAFF
TRBD2	TRBV6-5	TRBJ2-5	CASKDASGVVWIQYF
TRBD1	TRBV7-9	TRBJ2-2	CASSSPGQGDLNTGELFF
-	TRBV9	TRBJ2-5	CASSSGRGWGQETQYF
-	TRBV16	TRBJ2-7	CASSQSRSLKRWSAGRVNYEQYF
-	TRBV5-6	TRBJ1-2	CASSLGRVDGYTF
TRBD1	TRBV6-1	TRBJ1-5	CASSEGDRRDINQPQHF
-	TRBV2	TRBJ1-5	CASSGRTNSNQPQHF
-	TRBV12-3/TRBV12-4	TRBJ2-7	CASTPGVSDEQYF
TRBD2	TRBV5-1	TRBJ2-1	CASSLQGLAGGYNEQFF
TRBD1	TRBV5-6	TRBJ1-1	CASSVGTGSTEAFF
TRBD2	TRBV4-3	TRBJ2-2	CASSQEVRLAGEMNTGELFF
TRBD2	TRBV13	TRBJ2-5	CASSKTSGVETQYF
-	TRBV29-1	TRBJ2-1	CSVELGGRGEQFF
-	TRBV28	TRBJ1-2	CASSLPDTGLGYTF
TRBD1	TRBV5-4	TRBJ1-3	CASSRDRSSGNTIYF
-	TRBV10-3	TRBJ2-2	CATQGNTGELFF
TRBD1	TRBV28	TRBJ1-6	CATDRGFNSPLHF
TRBD1	TRBV5-8	TRBJ1-5	CASSGVRGLSNQPQHF
-	TRBV7-6	TRBJ1-3	CASSSRGVTDGFSGNTIYF
-	TRBV6-5	TRBJ1-3	CASSTRGPGNTIYF
TRBD2	TRBV20-1	TRBJ2-7	CSASGRGEQYF
TRBD1	TRBV19	TRBJ1-2	CASSLGQGNYGYTF